These 30 T cell receptor beta chains originate from one sample sequenced in a study of technical replicates of blood from a few donors. Method: immunoSEQ multiplex PCR; TCRdb's copy keeps in-frame clones and lacks some. The profile covers 75,000 to 95,000 clones, with around nine tenths appearing a single time and 0.27% taken by the ten largest. Input material: T cells isolated from PBMCs. Receptors were obtained from a human donor in good health.

This chain uses TRBV5-1 with TRBJ1-4, with D perhaps TRBD1 (5 bases). The germline CDR1 and CDR2 sequences are SGHRS and YFSETQ. V lost 2 bases, J lost 5 bases, and 19 bases lay in between. The CDR3 loop spans 17 amino acids. The CDR3 region has the DNA TGCGCCAGCAGCTTAGGAATAGGCCCGGGGGAAAATGAAAAACTGTTTTTT. It translates to CASSLGIGPGENEKLFF.

The rearrangement joins TRBV28 to TRBJ1-1, with D tentatively TRBD1 (5 bases). CDR1 is MDHEN and CDR2 is SYDVKM in the germline V gene. The CDR3 extends over 14 amino acids. V was pared by 5 bases and J by 6 bases, with 16 bases between. The CDR3, as DNA: TGTGCCAGCAGTCTAACGGGGGGTGAATCTGAAGCTTTCTTT. It translates to CASSLTGGESEAFF.

The chain carries TRBV6-5 and TRBJ1-2, with a possible D match to TRBD1 (6 bases). Trimming shortened V by 5 bases and J by 7 bases, and 14 bases separated the two germline ends. The CDR3 is 13 amino acids. Germline loops: CDR1 MNHEY, CDR2 SVGAGI. The DNA of the CDR3 is TGTGCCAGCAGTCGGCAGGGGAAAGGTGGCTACACCTTC. It is translated as CASSRQGKGGYTF.

The chain joins TRBV6-5 to TRBJ1-2; D gene ambiguous. The germline V gene encodes CDR1 MNHEY and CDR2 SVGAGI. The CDR3 has 13 residues. V was pared by 6 bases and J by 8 bases, with 16 bases between. The CDR3 sequence is CASSLRGVQGYTF. DNA for the CDR3: TGTGCCAGCAGCTTACGCGGGGTCCAAGGCTACACCTTC.

This chain connects TRBV7-9 to TRBJ2-7; 8 positions agree with TRBD2. CDR1 is SEHNR, CDR2 FQNEAQ, per germline (reference sequence). Trimming removed 6 bases from V and 3 bases from J; junction bases left unmatched: 4. This CDR3 has 13 amino acids. CDR3 DNA sequence: TGTGCCAGCAGGGGGACTAGTGTCTACGAGCAGTACTTC. Amino acids: CASRGTSVYEQYF.

V and J are TRBV28 and TRBJ2-7; D not resolved. Germline V gene lookup returns CDR1 MDHEN and CDR2 SYDVKM. V was clipped by 2 bases and J by 4 bases, with 3 bases between them. The CDR3 loop spans 11 amino acids. The CDR3 region has the DNA TGTGCCAGCAGTTTAGAGTACGAGCAGTACTTC. Its translation is CASSLEYEQYF.

The rearrangement links TRBV7-3 to TRBJ2-5, with 12 bases that match TRBD2. With V trimmed by 5 bases and J by 0 bases, 4 bases remained unmatched. Germline V gene lookup returns CDR1 SGHTA and CDR2 FQGTGA. The CDR3 consists of 16 residues. The CDR3 reads CASSDGTSGYQETQYF. The CDR3 DNA reads TGTGCCAGCAGCGATGGGACTAGCGGGTACCAAGAGACCCAGTACTTC.

The rearrangement joins TRBV5-4 to TRBJ2-7, with D perhaps matching TRBD1 (6 bases). The CDR3 is 14 residues long. Germline CDR1 is SGHNT and CDR2 is YYREEE (reference sequence). V was cut by 0 bases and J by 3 bases, with 10 bases left in between. The chain's CDR3 is CASSLEQGVYEQYF. CDR3 in DNA: TGTGCCAGCAGCTTGGAACAGGGTGTCTACGAGCAGTACTTC.

In nucleotides, the CDR3 is TGTGCCAGTAACCCCTCCCGACAGGCCAAAAACATTCAGTACTTC. It yields the protein CASNPSRQAKNIQYF. The rearrangement joins TRBV19 to TRBJ2-4; D possibly corresponds to TRBD1 (5 bases). V was clipped by 7 bases and J by 1 base, with 14 bases between them. This CDR3 contains 15 residues. CDR1 and CDR2 (germline): LNHDA, SQIVND (reference sequence).

This rearrangement joins TRBV6-5 to TRBJ1-4, with 8 bases identical to TRBD1. The germline gives CDR1 MNHEY, CDR2 SVGAGI. This CDR3 spans 14 amino acids. V trimming: 5 bases; J trimming: 10 bases; junction bases outside the gene matches: 9. The CDR3 nucleotides read TGTGCCAGCAGTGGACAGGGAGGCAGAGGAAAACTGTTTTTT. It translates to CASSGQGGRGKLFF.

The V call is TRBV4-1, the J call TRBJ1-5; 9 nucleotides agree with TRBD1. Unmatched junction bases numbered 11, after V lost 1 base and J lost 1 base. The germline V gene has CDR1 MGHRA and CDR2 YSYEKL. This CDR3 spans 19 amino acids. The DNA for the CDR3 is TGCGCCAGCAGCCAAGGAGTCATACAGGGGGCGCGGAGCAATCAGCCCCAGCATTTT. Its translation is CASSQGVIQGARSNQPQHF.

This rearrangement joins TRBV9 to TRBJ2-1; TRBD2 is a possible D gene (5 bases). This CDR3 has 12 amino acids. V lost 8 bases, J lost 8 bases, and 14 bases lay in between. Germline CDR1 reads SGDLS; CDR2 reads YYNGEE. Here the CDR3 reads CASGEYGDEQFF. The DNA for the CDR3 is TGTGCCAGTGGCGAATACGGGGATGAGCAGTTCTTC.

This clone appeared a single time. J is TRBJ1-5 and V is TRBV28; TRBD1 aligns across 7 bases. CDR1 and CDR2 from the germline V gene are MDHEN and SYDVKM. CDR3 size: 15 residues. The junction had 6 bases not matched to a gene; V was cut back by 3 bases and J by 4 bases. The CDR3: CASSFGGTVNQPQHF. Here the CDR3 DNA reads TGTGCCAGCAGTTTTGGCGGGACAGTAAATCAGCCCCAGCATTTT.

This chain joins TRBV11-2 and TRBJ2-1, with TRBD2 identical over 8 bases. Germline V gene lookup returns CDR1 SGHAT and CDR2 FQNNGV. This CDR3 has 19 residues. V lost 4 bases and J lost 6; bases outside the gene matches: 20. CDR3: CASSSQPNLLAGYSNEQFF. The CDR3 DNA is TGTGCCAGCAGCTCCCAACCAAACCTTTTAGCGGGATATTCCAATGAGCAGTTCTTC.

The chain links TRBV5-1 to TRBJ2-1, with TRBD2 matching 10 bases. Looked up from germline, CDR1 is SGHRS and CDR2 is YFSETQ. The ends lost 6 bases at V and 5 bases at J; junction bases unmatched: 11. CDR3 size: 16 residues. CDR3 protein: CASIDLVAGGNNEQFF. The DNA of the CDR3 is TGCGCCAGCATTGACCTCGTAGCGGGAGGCAACAATGAGCAGTTCTTC.

V usage is TRBV18 and J usage is TRBJ1-2; 12 nucleotides align to TRBD1. Germline V gene data show CDR1 as KGHSH and CDR2 as LQKENI. V dropped 0 bases and J dropped 8; count of bases not matched to a gene: 4. The CDR3 is 15 residues long. Here the CDR3 reads CASSPPGQGAPGYTF. CDR3 in DNA: TGTGCCAGCTCACCACCGGGACAGGGGGCGCCGGGCTACACCTTC.

The V and J genes are TRBV5-8 and TRBJ1-4; possible D gene TRBD1, 5 bases. The germline V gene has CDR1 SGHTS and CDR2 YDEGEE. This CDR3 contains 18 residues. Trimming pared 2 bases from V and 8 bases from J, leaving 25 bases between. This chain's CDR3 is CASSFLLPRGGEYEKLFF. The DNA of the CDR3 is TGTGCCAGCAGCTTCCTTCTGCCCAGAGGAGGGGAATACGAAAAACTGTTTTTT.

The chain is built from TRBV6-1 and TRBJ2-5, with D perhaps matching TRBD1 (6 bases). Germline V gene data show CDR1 as MNHNS and CDR2 as SASEGT. With 2 bases removed from V and 4 bases from J, the gap between germline ends came to 11 bases. The CDR3 runs to 14 residues. CDR3: CASSETGKGETQYF. In nucleotides, the CDR3 is TGTGCCAGCAGTGAAACAGGGAAGGGAGAGACCCAGTACTTC.

This chain joins TRBV5-1 and TRBJ1-2; D is uncertain. The CDR3 consists of 20 residues. V lost 0 bases and J 0 bases, leaving 24 bases between the germline ends. Germline V CDR1 and CDR2: SGHRS, YFSETQ. CDR3 residues: CASSLALLERASISNYGYTF. DNA of the CDR3: TGCGCCAGCAGCTTGGCCCTTCTTGAGAGGGCCTCAATCTCTAACTATGGCTACACCTTC.

The rearrangement links TRBV5-1 to TRBJ1-2; TRBD1 agrees at 9 bases. Germline V lookup: CDR1 SGHRS, CDR2 YFSETQ. V was clipped by 3 bases and J by 0 bases; unmatched bases: 15. The CDR3 is 19 amino acids. The CDR3 protein is CASSSDRGRVGFANYGYTF. The CDR3 DNA follows: TGCGCCAGCAGCTCGGACAGGGGCCGTGTTGGTTTTGCTAACTATGGCTACACCTTC.

The chain has TRBV5-4 and TRBJ1-3; D not certain. The CDR3 is 18 residues long. Germline V CDR1 and CDR2: SGHNT, YYREEE (reference sequence). The V and J ends lost 3 bases and 4 bases respectively, with 23 bases between them. CDR3 region: CASSYRSHDRLPGNTIYF. The DNA of the CDR3 is TGTGCCAGCAGCTATCGATCCCATGATAGACTTCCCGGAAACACCATATATTTT.

The genes are TRBV27 and TRBJ2-2, with 8 nucleotides matching TRBD2. CDR3 length equals 18 residues. V dropped 5 bases and J dropped 3; count of bases not matched to a gene: 14. Looked up from germline, CDR1 is MNHEY and CDR2 is SMNVEV (reference sequence). This CDR3 reads CASSLNPRSGGDTGELFF. CDR3 bases: TGTGCCAGCAGTCTAAACCCTCGGAGCGGGGGTGACACCGGGGAGCTGTTTTTT.

There are a few counts of this clone. The rearrangement uses TRBV27 and TRBJ1-1; a possible D gene is TRBD1 (5 bases). Deletions cut 6 bases from V and 0 bases from J, with 17 bases between. The length of the CDR3 is 16 residues. Germline-derived CDR1 and CDR2 are MNHEY and SMNVEV (reference sequence). CDR3 sequence: CASSPTPTELNTEAFF. CDR3 in DNA: TGTGCCAGCAGCCCGACTCCGACAGAGTTGAACACTGAAGCTTTCTTT.

The V and J genes are TRBV21-1 and TRBJ2-7; TRBD1 reflects the table's D call only, with no check against the DNA. TRBV21-1 is described as a pseudogene. This CDR3 comprises 10 residues. CDR3 nucleotide sequence: TGTGCCACCGCCAGGGGGGAGCAGTACTTC. Protein product: CATARGEQYF.

The V call is TRBV10-1, the J call TRBJ2-1, with TRBD2 matching over 12 bases. Germline lookup yields CDR1 WNHNN and CDR2 SYGVQD (reference sequence). The CDR3 contains 15 residues. The ends lost 5 bases at V and 9 bases at J; junction bases unmatched: 8. For the CDR3, the DNA is TGCGCCAGCAGTTTGACTAGCGGGAGTTATAGTGAGCAGTTCTTC. This codes for CASSLTSGSYSEQFF.

The gene calls are TRBV2 and TRBJ1-5; no definite D call. The germline gives CDR1 SNHLY, CDR2 FYNNEI. This CDR3 spans 13 amino acids. V lost 0 bases and J lost 7, with 7 bases in between. The CDR3 protein is CASSEAYLQPQHF. The CDR3 nucleotides are TGTGCCAGCAGTGAAGCATATCTCCAGCCCCAGCATTTT.

Concerning this clone itself: The sample holds other DNA sequences that translate to the same CDR3. V usage is TRBV9 and J usage is TRBJ2-7, with TRBD2 matching over 7 bases. The CDR3 runs 14 residues. Germline lookup yields CDR1 SGDLS and CDR2 YYNGEE. J gave up 2 bases and V 2 bases, and 4 bases lay outside the gene matches. The CDR3 reads CASSVGGGAYEQYF. The CDR3 nucleotides are TGTGCCAGCAGCGTTGGTGGGGGGGCCTACGAGCAGTACTTC.

The chain recombines TRBV28 with TRBJ2-7; 7 positions match TRBD2. This CDR3 contains 14 residues. V shed 9 bases, J shed 6 bases, and the junction held 14 bases outside the gene matches. Germline V gives CDR1 MDHEN, CDR2 SYDVKM. The CDR3, as DNA: TGTGCCAGTACCCGTGGGACTATCGTAGCCGAGCAGTACTTC. It is translated as CASTRGTIVAEQYF. Full variable domain (outside the CDR3, taken from reference TRBV28 and TRBJ2-7): DVKVTQSSRYLVKRTGEKVFLECVQDMDHENMFWYRQDPGLGLRLIYFSYDVKMKEKGDIPEGYSVSREKKERFSLILESASTNQTSMYLCASTRGTIVAEQYFGPGTRLTVT.

The rearrangement uses TRBV2 and TRBJ2-3; 7 nucleotides line up with TRBD1. V trimming: 7 bases; J trimming: 10 bases; junction bases outside the gene matches: 5. The germline V gene encodes CDR1 SNHLY and CDR2 FYNNEI. This CDR3 contains 11 residues. CDR3 loop: CASMGTEAQYF. The CDR3 DNA follows: TGTGCCAGCATGGGGACAGAGGCGCAGTATTTT.

This chain links TRBV27 with TRBJ2-3, with unresolved D. V lost 3 bases, J lost 0 bases, and 10 bases lay in between. The V gene's germline CDR1 is MNHEY and CDR2 SMNVEV (reference sequence). The CDR3 spans 15 residues. The CDR3 DNA reads as TGTGCCAGCAGTTTCTTGGCCCATAGCACAGATACGCAGTATTTT. Its protein product is CASSFLAHSTDTQYF.